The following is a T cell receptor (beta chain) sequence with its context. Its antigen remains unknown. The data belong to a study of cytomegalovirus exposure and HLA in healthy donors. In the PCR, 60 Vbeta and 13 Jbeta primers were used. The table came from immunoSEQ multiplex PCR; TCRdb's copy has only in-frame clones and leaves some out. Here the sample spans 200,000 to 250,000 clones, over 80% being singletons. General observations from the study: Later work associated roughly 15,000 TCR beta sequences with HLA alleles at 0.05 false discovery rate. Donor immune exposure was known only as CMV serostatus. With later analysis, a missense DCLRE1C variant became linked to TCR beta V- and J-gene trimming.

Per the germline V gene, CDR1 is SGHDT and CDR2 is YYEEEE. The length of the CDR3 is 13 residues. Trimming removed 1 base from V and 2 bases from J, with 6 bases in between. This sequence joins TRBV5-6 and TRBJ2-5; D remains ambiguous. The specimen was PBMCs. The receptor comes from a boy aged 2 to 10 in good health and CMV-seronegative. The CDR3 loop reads CASSLKLQETQYF. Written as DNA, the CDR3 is TGTGCCAGCAGCTTGAAACTTCAAGAGACCCAGTACTTC.